This TCR beta chain originates from a study of regulatory T cells in long-lasting Graves disease. Overall study findings and caveats: Graves' patients with persistent disease showed TCR diversity lower than patients newly diagnosed.

Building of the TCR beta libraries involved iRepertoire HTBI primers and Arm-PCR of CDR3 regions. MiXCR, run by TCRdb on the multiplex PCR reads, gives a single entry per CDR3 protein. The top ten clones hold 12% of a sample with 550,000 to 650,000 distinct CDR3 sequences, about 16% of them seen once. There are a few counts of this clonotype. Its antigen remains unidentified. Time point reported: newly diagnosed GD, antithyroid drugs for less than 3 months. Making the TCR library involved RNA that had been extracted from PBMCs. V shed 5 bases and J 12 bases; nucleotides not matched to a gene: 5. The length of the CDR3 is 14 residues. Germline V lookup: CDR1 SGHTA, CDR2 FQGNSA. These data also featured in a second study, about T cells in Graves' hyperthyroidism and ophthalmopathy. That work states: TCR CDR3 regions were first amplified by RT-PCR with HTBI primers.

Specimen: peripheral blood mononuclear cells (PBMCs), collected at new diagnosis, from a patient treated with antithyroid drugs. The chain links TRBV7-2 to TRBJ2-1; 15 nucleotides align to TRBD2. The sequence came from a man aged 18 to 30 with Graves disease. CDR3 amino acids: CASSQGLAGGPQFF. The CDR3 DNA is TGTGCCAGCAGCCAGGGACTAGCGGGAGGACCGCAGTTCTTC.